The entry below describes one T cell receptor (beta chain). This sample stems from a study of long-term antiretroviral therapy in people with HIV. Investigators performed immunoSEQ version v3.0 at survey level. Sequencing of each sample targeted 40,000-50,000 T-cell genomes. Using immunoSEQ multiplex PCR, the repertoire was profiled, and TCRdb retains in-frame clones only, with some absent. The sample has some 43,000 clones, 86% seen once. One or more pre-ART and two or more post-ART PBMC samples were available from each donor. Every one of the participants with HIV received treatment in the United States. The CDR3 runs 16 residues. The V gene's germline CDR1 is SQVTM and CDR2 ANQGSEA. The trim removed 6 bases at V and 11 bases at J, leaving 18 bases unmatched.

Source: unsorted PBMCs, taken 0.1 years before starting antiretroviral therapy. The chain recombines TRBV29-1 with TRBJ2-3; 12 nucleotides match TRBD2. The TCR originated in a woman in her forties or fifties with HIV. DNA for the CDR3: TGCAGCGTAGCCCTAGCGGGGGGGACCATGGCAGGAGTGCAGTATTTT. Protein product: CSVALAGGTMAGVQYF.